Detailed here is one T cell receptor beta chain. Repertoires were generated with immunoSEQ multiplex PCR, while TCRdb's copy carries only in-frame clones and drops some. This table has tens of thousands of clones, around nine tenths appearing once. This specimen belongs to a study of T cell changes during pregnancy in multiple sclerosis. Trimming took 4 bases from V and 7 from J, leaving 8 bases between them. CDR1 SGDLS and CDR2 YYNGEE come from the germline V gene. The CDR3 has 11 amino acids. The source was peripheral blood, collected before pregnancy. The TCR originated in a female donor with multiple sclerosis, enrolled in a pregnancy study. The rearrangement joins TRBV9 to TRBJ1-2; possible D gene TRBD1, 5 bases. CDR3 residues: CASSLGGGYTF. CDR3 nucleotide sequence: TGTGCCAGCAGCCTGGGGGGTGGCTACACCTTC.